Described below is a single TCR beta chain sequence and its context. Its antigen is as yet unknown. The repertoire was sequenced with immunoSEQ multiplex PCR; TCRdb's copy has only in-frame clones and lacks some. This table holds around 90,000 clones, 78% found once. These data belong to a study of PD-1 blockade in classical Hodgkin lymphoma. The study, taken as a whole, reports: TCR diversity in CD4+, not CD8+, cells rose significantly by C4D1. The authors excluded patients who started nivolumab under 1 year after ASCT. There remain no defined causes for the repertoire differences, which possibly reflect disease activity or prior therapy. Patients with a complete response exhibited baseline diversity comparable to newly diagnosed patients.

V lost 1 base and J lost 9, with 16 bases in between. Germline V gene sequence: CDR1 SNHLY, CDR2 FYNNEI. The CDR3 has 16 amino acids. Time point specified: cycle 4 day 1 (C4D1), after 5 to 7 weeks of nivolumab. Every patient relapsed after autologous stem cell transplantation, and brentuximab vedotin exposure varied. The source is a human donor with classical Hodgkin lymphoma. The sample here was peripheral blood mononuclear cells (PBMCs), taken before the fourth cycle of nivolumab. The chain joins TRBV2 to TRBJ1-6; perhaps TRBD1 as D (6 bases). The CDR3 DNA reads TGTGCCAGCAGTGAAGAGGGGGGGGCGATTACTTCACCCCTCCACTTT. Translated: CASSEEGGAITSPLHF.